This T cell receptor beta chain emerged from a study of response to subunit inactivated influenza vaccine. Only a few counts were recorded for this clonotype. Its antigen is unknown. General study points: There was a suggestion from the authors that each seasonal influenza vaccination recruits few new T cells.

MiXCR was run by TCRdb on the RT-PCR reads, yielding one entry per CDR3 protein. Among about 780,000 distinct CDR3 sequences listed, approximately 17% were seen once. The sample here was PBMCs from blood, taken more than 4 days after vaccination. This TCR derives from a man between 45 and 60 years old who received an inactivated influenza vaccine.

CDR3 sequence (DNA): TGTGCCAGCCAGGGACTTAACAATGAGCAGTTCTTC. Protein sequence: CASQGLNNEQFF. This chain joins TRBV12-3 or TRBV12-4 and TRBJ2-1; D may be TRBD2 (6 bases). V was pared by 8 bases and J by 5 bases, with 10 bases between. CDR3 length equals 12 residues.